This is a list of T cell receptor beta chains from one sample in a study of shared clonotypes between healthy human individuals. Clones were sequenced by immunoSEQ multiplex PCR, and TCRdb holds only the in-frame ones, with some missing. In the table there are about 690,000 clones, 90% of which are singletons. What was sequenced was memory CD8+ T cells from PBMCs. The receptors derive from a man aged 18 to 29 in good health. Some clones in this sample may be carry-over from other donors' samples. Each CDR3 is given with its conserved first and last residue. A D gene is named only where the DNA matches it firmly. Not every row has a clone size; where given, it reads once, few, many or a size class.

v_gene	j_gene	d_gene	abundance	CDR3nt	CDR3aa
TRBV28	TRBJ1-5	TRBD1	.	TGTGCCAGCAGCCTGGGACAGGGGTATAGGCAGCCCCAGCATTTT	CASSLGQGYRQPQHF
TRBV7-9	TRBJ2-1	.	.	TGTGCCAGCAGCTCTCTAGATAGGCCCTACAATGAGCAGTTCTTC	CASSSLDRPYNEQFF
TRBV7-9	TRBJ2-7	TRBD2	.	TGTGCCAGCAGCCACAGCGGGGCAGTCTCCTACGAGCAGTACTTC	CASSHSGAVSYEQYF
TRBV27	TRBJ1-5	.	.	TGTGCCAGCAGTTTACAGTCAGATCAGCCCCAGCATTTT	CASSLQSDQPQHF
TRBV4-1	TRBJ1-3	TRBD1	once	TGCGCCAGCAGCCACCCGGGACAGGGGCCACCTGGAAACACCATATATTTT	CASSHPGQGPPGNTIYF
TRBV6-1	TRBJ2-7	TRBD1	.	TGTGCCAGCACCCGAGGACAGGGGAGCTCCTACGAGCAGTACTTC	CASTRGQGSSYEQYF
TRBV19	TRBJ2-1	TRBD2	.	TGTGCCAGTAGTCTAATAGCGGGCCCCTCCTACAATGAGCAGTTCTTC	CASSLIAGPSYNEQFF
TRBV6-1	TRBJ2-2	.	.	TGTGCCAGCAGAGCCGAGAGGGATCAGGCCGGGGAGCTGTTTTTT	CASRAERDQAGELFF
TRBV9	TRBJ2-7	TRBD2	.	TGTGCCAGCAGCGTAGGGAGGGGAGGGTCCTACGAGCAGTACTTC	CASSVGRGGSYEQYF
TRBV7-9	TRBJ2-1	.	.	TGTGCCAGCAGCCTAGGGTACTCCTACAATGAGCAGTTCTTC	CASSLGYSYNEQFF
TRBV10-2	TRBJ2-7	.	.	TGCGCCAGCAGCGGGGTGAGCTCCTACGAGCAGTACTTC	CASSGVSSYEQYF
TRBV5-4	TRBJ2-7	.	.	TGTGCCAGCAGCTTGGATAGGACCTACGAGCAGTACTTC	CASSLDRTYEQYF
TRBV28	TRBJ2-2	.	few	TGTGCCAGCAGTGAGACAGCCAACACCGGGGAGCTGTTTTTT	CASSETANTGELFF
TRBV4-2	TRBJ2-3	TRBD2	many	TGTGCCAGCAGCCCCAGGGAGACTAGCGGGAGTGCCGGCACAGATACGCAGTATTTT	CASSPRETSGSAGTDTQYF
TRBV15	TRBJ2-5	TRBD1	.	TGTGCCACCAGCAGAGAAGGATCCGGGACAGGGGGCCCTCAAGAGACCCAGTACTTC	CATSREGSGTGGPQETQYF
TRBV13	TRBJ1-1	.	.	TGTGCCAGCAGCTTATGGGCAGTGAACACTGAAGCTTTCTTT	CASSLWAVNTEAFF
TRBV29-1	TRBJ2-2	.	.	TGCAGCGTTGGAACGCAGATGATCGGGGAGCTGTTTTTT	CSVGTQMIGELFF
TRBV28	TRBJ2-7	.	once	TGTGCCAGCACATTGACTCCCTCCTACGAGCAGTACTTC	CASTLTPSYEQYF
TRBV28	TRBJ2-2	.	.	TGTGCCAGCACACACCCGGAGGGGACCGGGGAGCTGTTTTTT	CASTHPEGTGELFF
TRBV19	TRBJ2-7	.	.	TGTGCCAGTAGTATGGCAGGGATCCCCTACGAGCAGTACTTC	CASSMAGIPYEQYF
TRBV28	TRBJ2-6	TRBD1	.	TGTGCCAGCAGTTTAAGGACAGGGCGGGCCAACGTCCTGACTTTC	CASSLRTGRANVLTF
TRBV30	TRBJ1-5	TRBD1	few	TGTGCCTGGAGCGAGGGGGCCGGGCAGCCCCAGCATTTT	CAWSEGAGQPQHF
TRBV27	TRBJ2-1	TRBD2	.	TGTGCCAGCAGTTTAACGGCGGGAGGGGGCAATGAGCAGTTCTTC	CASSLTAGGGNEQFF
TRBV5-6	TRBJ1-4	.	.	TGTGCCAGCAGCTTGTTAATGGACAGCGCTAATGAAAAACTGTTTTTT	CASSLLMDSANEKLFF
TRBV2	TRBJ2-3	.	.	TGTGCCAGCAGTGAAGCCCAGACTAGCACAGATACGCAGTATTTT	CASSEAQTSTDTQYF
TRBV6-4	TRBJ2-1	.	.	TGTGCCAGCAGTGACGGGGCGGGATCCTACAATGAGCAGTTCTTC	CASSDGAGSYNEQFF
TRBV7-6	TRBJ2-7	.	.	TGTGCCAGCAGCCCTAACCTAGGTTTTCACGAGCAGTACTTC	CASSPNLGFHEQYF
TRBV29-1	TRBJ1-1	.	.	TGCAGCGGACACAGGGACACTGAAGCTTTCTTT	CSGHRDTEAFF
TRBV7-6	TRBJ2-7	TRBD2	.	TGTGCCAGCAGCTTAGTGGGGGAGGGCCCCTACGAGCAGTACTTC	CASSLVGEGPYEQYF
TRBV29-1	TRBJ2-7	TRBD2	.	TGCAGCGTCGGGGGGGGAGCGTCCTACGAGCAGTACTTC	CSVGGGASYEQYF
TRBV11-2	TRBJ2-7	.	.	TGTGCCAGCAGCCAGGCCGTCCCCTACGAGCAGTACTTC	CASSQAVPYEQYF
TRBV18	TRBJ1-2	.	.	TGTGCCAGCTCACCACCCCGGGACTTAGGGCTACATGGCTACACCTTC	CASSPPRDLGLHGYTF
TRBV6-5	TRBJ2-7	TRBD2	.	TGTGCCACCGTCTCCCTAGCGGGGCACGAGCAGTACTTC	CATVSLAGHEQYF
TRBV11-1	TRBJ2-7	TRBD1	.	TGTGCCAGCAGCTCCAGACAGGGGGTACAATCCGAGCAGTACTTC	CASSSRQGVQSEQYF
TRBV18	TRBJ1-4	.	once	TGTGCCAGCTCCCAACCAGGACAGAGAAATGAAAAACTGTTTTTT	CASSQPGQRNEKLFF
TRBV19	TRBJ2-7	.	once	TGTGCCAGTAGTATGTCCTTCGGGGTCCCCCACGAGCAGTACTTC	CASSMSFGVPHEQYF
TRBV11-2	TRBJ2-7	.	.	TGTGCCAGCAGCTTAGGTGCCAGCTACGAGCAGTACTTC	CASSLGASYEQYF
TRBV14	TRBJ2-7	.	.	TGTGCCAGCAGCCAAGAGGTCAGACCCTACGAGCAGTACTTC	CASSQEVRPYEQYF
TRBV6-6	TRBJ2-1	.	.	TGTGCCAGCAGTTACTTCCCTAGGGGGGGCGATGAGCAGTTCTTC	CASSYFPRGGDEQFF
TRBV9	TRBJ2-1	TRBD2	.	TGTGCCAGCAGCGCCACTAGCGGGAGCAATGAGCAGTTCTTC	CASSATSGSNEQFF
TRBV5-5	TRBJ1-1	.	.	TGTGCCAGCAGCTTGTCCCTACGAACTGAAGCTTTCTTT	CASSLSLRTEAFF
TRBV13	TRBJ1-5	.	.	TGTGCCAGCAGCCAGGGCAATCAGCCCCAGCATTTT	CASSQGNQPQHF
TRBV14	TRBJ2-1	.	.	TGTGCCAGCAGCCCCCGCGGACTCCTTTACAATGAGCAGTTCTTC	CASSPRGLLYNEQFF
TRBV27	TRBJ1-5	TRBD1	.	TGTGCCAGCAGTTTCACAGGGGGCCGCAATCAGCCCCAGCATTTT	CASSFTGGRNQPQHF
TRBV27	TRBJ2-3	.	.	TGTGCCAGCAGGTATAAGGGCACAGATACGCAGTATTTT	CASRYKGTDTQYF
TRBV28	TRBJ2-7	TRBD1	.	TGTGCCAGCAGTCCAGGACAGGGGCCCGACGAGCAGTACTTC	CASSPGQGPDEQYF
TRBV6-5	TRBJ2-7	.	few	TGTGCCAGCAGCGGTCGGGGCCTGACCTACGAGCAGTACTTC	CASSGRGLTYEQYF
TRBV9	TRBJ2-4	.	many	TGTGCCAGCAGCGTAGACGGCCGACCCAAAAACATTCAGTACTTC	CASSVDGRPKNIQYF
TRBV7-3	TRBJ2-5	TRBD2	.	TGTGCCAGCAGCTCCCCCCAGGGGACTAGCGGGAGGGAGACCCAGTACTTC	CASSSPQGTSGRETQYF
TRBV30	TRBJ2-2	TRBD2	.	TGTGCCTGGACTAGCGGGAGGGCCTGGAACACCGGGGAGCTGTTTTTT	CAWTSGRAWNTGELFF
TRBV4-1	TRBJ2-7	TRBD1	.	TGCGCCAGCAGCCCGACCCCCGGGACAGGGGTCTACGAGCAGTACTTC	CASSPTPGTGVYEQYF
TRBV12-5	TRBJ2-1	TRBD2	.	TGTGCTAGTGGTTTGGTGCCAGTCACGGCTAGCGGGCCTTACAATGAGCAGTTCTTC	CASGLVPVTASGPYNEQFF
TRBV5-1	TRBJ1-2	.	.	TGCGCCAGCAGCTTGGACGGGAGCGGCTACACCTTC	CASSLDGSGYTF
TRBV19	TRBJ1-2	.	.	TGTGCCAGTAGTACGGCATATGGCTACACCTTC	CASSTAYGYTF
TRBV5-4	TRBJ2-4	.	.	TGTGCCAGCAGCTGGGGACCGAAAAACATTCAGTACTTC	CASSWGPKNIQYF
TRBV19	TRBJ2-7	.	.	TGTGCCAGTAGTACCCCGACACCGAGAGGGGCCTACGAGCAGTACTTC	CASSTPTPRGAYEQYF
TRBV6-6	TRBJ2-3	.	.	TGTGCCAGCAGTTACTCGCTTCAGAGCACAGATACGCAGTATTTT	CASSYSLQSTDTQYF
TRBV5-4	TRBJ2-3	.	.	TGTGCCAGCAGCTTTCCGGACTCTGTCGATACGCAGTATTTT	CASSFPDSVDTQYF